This is a list of T cell receptor beta chains from one sample in a study of identical twins. One entry per CDR3 protein, called by TCRdb with MiXCR from the 5' RACE reads. The profile covers more than 1.5 million distinct CDR3 sequences, with roughly a third appearing a single time and around 0.3% taken by the ten largest. Sequences were obtained from cord blood. The source of these receptors is a newborn girl in good health. Both conserved end residues are part of each CDR3. A D gene is named only where the DNA matches it firmly. Expanded clones get a size class; other rows say once, few or many, or leave the size out.

abundance: -
v_gene: TRBV7-2
d_gene: TRBD2
j_gene: TRBJ2-1
CDR3nt: TGTGCCAGCAGCCCCCTTCTAGCGGGGCTCCACAATGAGCAGTTCTTC
CDR3aa: CASSPLLAGLHNEQFF

abundance: -
v_gene: TRBV7-9
d_gene: -
j_gene: TRBJ1-6
CDR3nt: TGTGCCAGCAGCTTAGAAGGGGAATCCCTCCACTTT
CDR3aa: CASSLEGESLHF

abundance: few
v_gene: TRBV29-1
d_gene: -
j_gene: TRBJ1-2
CDR3nt: TGCAGCGTTGGGAGGTATGGCTACACCTTC
CDR3aa: CSVGRYGYTF

abundance: -
v_gene: TRBV5-1
d_gene: -
j_gene: TRBJ2-2
CDR3nt: TGCGCCAGCAGCCCCGGGACACTTAACACCGGGGAGCTGTTTTTT
CDR3aa: CASSPGTLNTGELFF

abundance: few
v_gene: TRBV2
d_gene: -
j_gene: TRBJ2-7
CDR3nt: TGTGCCAGCAGTGACGTGGGGAGATCAATCTACGAGCAGTACTTC
CDR3aa: CASSDVGRSIYEQYF

abundance: few
v_gene: TRBV4-2
d_gene: TRBD1
j_gene: TRBJ1-5
CDR3nt: TGTGCCAGCAGCCCCAAACAGGGGGATATGCCCCAGCATTTT
CDR3aa: CASSPKQGDMPQHF

abundance: few
v_gene: TRBV24-1
d_gene: -
j_gene: TRBJ2-1
CDR3nt: TGTGCCACCAGTGACCCACAAGGTAGGGATGAGCAGTTCTTC
CDR3aa: CATSDPQGRDEQFF

abundance: -
v_gene: TRBV6-6
d_gene: TRBD1
j_gene: TRBJ2-7
CDR3nt: TGTGCCAGCAGTCCATGGGACAGAGGCTCCTACGAGCAGTACTTC
CDR3aa: CASSPWDRGSYEQYF

abundance: -
v_gene: TRBV5-1
d_gene: -
j_gene: TRBJ1-4
CDR3nt: TGCGCCAGCAGCTTGGAATCGGCCGGGAGCGAAAAACTGTTTTTT
CDR3aa: CASSLESAGSEKLFF

abundance: few
v_gene: TRBV5-1
d_gene: TRBD2
j_gene: TRBJ2-1
CDR3nt: TGCGCCAGCAGCTTGCAGCGGGGGGGCCCCAATGAGCAGTTCTTC
CDR3aa: CASSLQRGGPNEQFF

abundance: few
v_gene: TRBV7-8
d_gene: TRBD2
j_gene: TRBJ2-1
CDR3nt: TGTGCCAGCAGCCGGGGATGGACTAGTCCCTACAATGAGCAGTTCTTC
CDR3aa: CASSRGWTSPYNEQFF

abundance: few
v_gene: TRBV11-2
d_gene: -
j_gene: TRBJ1-2
CDR3nt: TGTGCCAGCAGCCGTACTCAGGAGTACTATGGCTACACCTTC
CDR3aa: CASSRTQEYYGYTF

abundance: few
v_gene: TRBV10-3
d_gene: TRBD2
j_gene: TRBJ2-1
CDR3nt: TGTGCCATCAGTCTCCTAGCGGGCGCCTACAATGAGCAGTTCTTC
CDR3aa: CAISLLAGAYNEQFF

abundance: once
v_gene: TRBV5-6
d_gene: -
j_gene: TRBJ1-2
CDR3nt: TGTGCCAGCAACAGATACCGGGATTTTAACTATGGCTCCACCTTC
CDR3aa: CASNRYRDFNYGSTF